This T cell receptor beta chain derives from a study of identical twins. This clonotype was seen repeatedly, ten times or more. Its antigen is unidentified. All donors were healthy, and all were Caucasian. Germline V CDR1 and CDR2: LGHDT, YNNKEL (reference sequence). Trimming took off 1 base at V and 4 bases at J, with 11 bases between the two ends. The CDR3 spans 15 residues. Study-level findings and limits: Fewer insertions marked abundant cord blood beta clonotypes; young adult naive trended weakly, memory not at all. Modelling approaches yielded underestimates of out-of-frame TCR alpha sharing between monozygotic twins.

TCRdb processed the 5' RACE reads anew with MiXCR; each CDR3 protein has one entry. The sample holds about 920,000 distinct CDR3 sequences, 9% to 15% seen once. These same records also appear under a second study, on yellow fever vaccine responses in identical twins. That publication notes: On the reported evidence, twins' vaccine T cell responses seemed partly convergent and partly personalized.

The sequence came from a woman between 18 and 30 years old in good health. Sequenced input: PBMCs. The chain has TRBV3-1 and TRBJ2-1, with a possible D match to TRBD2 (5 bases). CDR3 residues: CASSQGLAYYNEQFF. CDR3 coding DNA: TGTGCCAGCAGCCAAGGGCTAGCCTATTACAATGAGCAGTTCTTC.